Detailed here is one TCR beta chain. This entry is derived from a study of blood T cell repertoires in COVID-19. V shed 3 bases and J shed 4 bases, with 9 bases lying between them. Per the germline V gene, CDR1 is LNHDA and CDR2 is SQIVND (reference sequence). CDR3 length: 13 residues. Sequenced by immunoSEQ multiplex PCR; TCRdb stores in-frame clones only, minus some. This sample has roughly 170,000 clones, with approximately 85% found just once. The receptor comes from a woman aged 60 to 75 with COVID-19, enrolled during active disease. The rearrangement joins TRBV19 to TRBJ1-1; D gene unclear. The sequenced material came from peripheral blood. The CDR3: CASSIQRLTEAFF. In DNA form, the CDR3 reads TGTGCCAGTAGTATTCAGCGACTCACTGAAGCTTTCTTT.